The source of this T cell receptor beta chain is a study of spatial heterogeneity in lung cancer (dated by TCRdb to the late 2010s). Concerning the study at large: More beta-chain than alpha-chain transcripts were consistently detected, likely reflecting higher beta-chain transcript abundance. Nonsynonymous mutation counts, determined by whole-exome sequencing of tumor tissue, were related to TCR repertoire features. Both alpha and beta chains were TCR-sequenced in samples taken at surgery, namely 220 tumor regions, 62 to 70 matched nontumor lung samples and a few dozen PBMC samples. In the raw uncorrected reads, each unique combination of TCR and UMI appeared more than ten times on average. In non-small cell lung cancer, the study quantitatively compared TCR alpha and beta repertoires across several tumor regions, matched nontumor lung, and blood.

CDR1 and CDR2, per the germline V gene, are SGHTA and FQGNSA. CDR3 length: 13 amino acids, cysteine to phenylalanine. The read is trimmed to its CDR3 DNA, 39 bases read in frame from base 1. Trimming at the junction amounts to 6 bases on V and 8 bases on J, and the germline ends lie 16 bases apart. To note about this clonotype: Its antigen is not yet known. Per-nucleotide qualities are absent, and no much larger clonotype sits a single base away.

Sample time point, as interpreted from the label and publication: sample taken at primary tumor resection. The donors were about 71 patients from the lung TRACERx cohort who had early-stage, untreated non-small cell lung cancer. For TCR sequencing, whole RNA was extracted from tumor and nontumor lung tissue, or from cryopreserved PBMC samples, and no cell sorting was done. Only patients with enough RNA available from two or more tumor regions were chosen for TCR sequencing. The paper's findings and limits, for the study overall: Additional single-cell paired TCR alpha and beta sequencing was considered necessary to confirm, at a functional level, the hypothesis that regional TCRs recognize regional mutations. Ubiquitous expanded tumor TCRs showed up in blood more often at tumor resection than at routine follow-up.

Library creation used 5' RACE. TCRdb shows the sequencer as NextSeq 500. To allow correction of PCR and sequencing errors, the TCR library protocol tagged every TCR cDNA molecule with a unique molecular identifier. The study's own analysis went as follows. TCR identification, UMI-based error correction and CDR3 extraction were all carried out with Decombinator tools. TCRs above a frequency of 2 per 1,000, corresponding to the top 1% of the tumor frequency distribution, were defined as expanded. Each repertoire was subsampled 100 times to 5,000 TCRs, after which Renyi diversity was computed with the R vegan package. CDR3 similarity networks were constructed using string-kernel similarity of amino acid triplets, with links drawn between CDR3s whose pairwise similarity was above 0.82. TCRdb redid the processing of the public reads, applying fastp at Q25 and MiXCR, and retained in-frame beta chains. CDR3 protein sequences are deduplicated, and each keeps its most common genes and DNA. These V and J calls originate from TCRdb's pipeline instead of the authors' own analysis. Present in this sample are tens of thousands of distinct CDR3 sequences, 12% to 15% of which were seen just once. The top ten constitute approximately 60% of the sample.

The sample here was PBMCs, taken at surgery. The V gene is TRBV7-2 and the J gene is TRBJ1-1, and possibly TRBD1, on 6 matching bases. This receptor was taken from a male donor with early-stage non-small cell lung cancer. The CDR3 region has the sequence CASSLWAGAEAFF. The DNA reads TGTGCCAGCAGTCTCTGGGCAGGGGCCGAAGCTTTCTTT.